The 7 T cell receptor beta chains below all came from one sample that was sequenced in a study of beta chain features in type 1 diabetes. Of the isolated RNA, all was reverse transcribed, and so the sequenced material was expressed TCRB transcripts. Repertoires were generated with immunoSEQ multiplex PCR, while TCRdb's copy carries only in-frame clones and drops some. The sample yields hundreds of thousands of clones, roughly a sixth seen once. Sequenced material: naive CD4+ T cells from blood. The receptors originated from a man aged 18 to 35 in good health.

The sample holds a few counts of this clone. The rearrangement joins TRBV7-9 to TRBJ2-5, with D perhaps being TRBD1 or TRBD2 (5 bases each). Looked up from germline, CDR1 is SEHNR and CDR2 is FQNEAQ (reference sequence). V was shortened by 7 bases and J by 5 bases, with 17 bases between the two germline ends. This CDR3 is 14 amino acids long. This CDR3 is CASNPGTPGETQYF. DNA for the CDR3: TGTGCCAGCAACCCCGGGACCCCGGGGGAGACCCAGTACTTC.

This clone was counted only a few times. The chain joins TRBV4-3 to TRBJ2-3; TRBD2 aligns across 11 bases. This CDR3 comprises 16 residues. The germline V gene has CDR1 LGHNA and CDR2 YSLEER. The ends lost 1 base at V and 5 bases at J; junction bases unmatched: 5. CDR3 bases: TGCGCCAGCAGCCAAGCACTAGCGGGAGCGGGAGATACGCAGTATTTT. As protein: CASSQALAGAGDTQYF.

This clone has only a few counts. The chain uses TRBV5-5 and TRBJ2-1, with 7 positions matching TRBD2. Germline V gene lookup returns CDR1 SGHKS and CDR2 YYEKEE (reference sequence). With V trimmed by 4 bases and J by 7 bases, 8 bases remained unmatched. The length of the CDR3 is 14 residues. The CDR3 reads CASSPGGRGNEQFF. CDR3 DNA sequence: TGTGCCAGCAGCCCCGGAGGGCGGGGGAATGAGCAGTTCTTC.

In this sample, this clone turned up a few times. This chain joins TRBV19 and TRBJ2-1; D is undetermined. This CDR3 has 13 residues. Germline CDR1 and CDR2: LNHDA and SQIVND (reference sequence). Trimming shortened V by 3 bases and J by 13 bases, and 16 bases separated the two germline ends. The CDR3 nucleotides read TGTGCCAGTAGTATCGTGCCGGGCCCCTTTCAGTTCTTC. Its translation: CASSIVPGPFQFF.

The gene calls are TRBV28 and TRBJ2-1; D is possibly TRBD1 or TRBD2 (6 bases each). The ends were cut back, 8 bases at V and 4 bases at J, with 12 bases in the middle. CDR1 is MDHEN, CDR2 SYDVKM, per germline. The CDR3 length is 13 residues. In nucleotides, the CDR3 is TGTGCCAGCCGCGGGACACCTTACAATGAGCAGTTCTTC. Its translation is CASRGTPYNEQFF.

This clone was found a few times. The chain links TRBV6-6 to TRBJ2-7; D is uncertain. Germline assignment: CDR1 MNHNY and CDR2 SVGAGI (reference sequence). This CDR3 spans 10 amino acids. For the CDR3, the DNA is TGTGCGGCAGCCTCCTACGAGCAGTACTTC. It encodes CAAASYEQYF.

V is TRBV2 and J is TRBJ1-6; weak D call: TRBD1 (5 bases). Germline CDR1 reads SNHLY; CDR2 reads FYNNEI. V lost 0 bases, J lost 7 bases, and 10 bases lay in between. The CDR3 consists of 15 residues. The CDR3 loop reads CASSEAGRVNSPLHF. In DNA, the CDR3 is TGTGCCAGCAGTGAAGCAGGCAGGGTGAATTCACCCCTCCACTTT.